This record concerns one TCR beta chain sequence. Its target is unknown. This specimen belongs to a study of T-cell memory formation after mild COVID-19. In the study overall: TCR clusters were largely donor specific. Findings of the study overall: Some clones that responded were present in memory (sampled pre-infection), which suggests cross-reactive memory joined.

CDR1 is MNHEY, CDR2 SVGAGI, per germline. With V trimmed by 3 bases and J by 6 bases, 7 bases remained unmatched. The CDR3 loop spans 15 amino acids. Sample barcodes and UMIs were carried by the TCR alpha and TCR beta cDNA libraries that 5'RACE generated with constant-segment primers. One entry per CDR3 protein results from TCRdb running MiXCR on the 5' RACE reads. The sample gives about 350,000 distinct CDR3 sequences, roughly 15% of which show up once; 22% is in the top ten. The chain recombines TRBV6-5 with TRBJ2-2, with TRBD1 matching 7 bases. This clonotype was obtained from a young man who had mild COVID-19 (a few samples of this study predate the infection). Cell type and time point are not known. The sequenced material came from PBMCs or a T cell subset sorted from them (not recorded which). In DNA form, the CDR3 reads TGTGCCAGCAGTTATGAAGGGGGCTTGTCCGGGGAGCTGTTTTTT. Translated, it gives CASSYEGGLSGELFF.